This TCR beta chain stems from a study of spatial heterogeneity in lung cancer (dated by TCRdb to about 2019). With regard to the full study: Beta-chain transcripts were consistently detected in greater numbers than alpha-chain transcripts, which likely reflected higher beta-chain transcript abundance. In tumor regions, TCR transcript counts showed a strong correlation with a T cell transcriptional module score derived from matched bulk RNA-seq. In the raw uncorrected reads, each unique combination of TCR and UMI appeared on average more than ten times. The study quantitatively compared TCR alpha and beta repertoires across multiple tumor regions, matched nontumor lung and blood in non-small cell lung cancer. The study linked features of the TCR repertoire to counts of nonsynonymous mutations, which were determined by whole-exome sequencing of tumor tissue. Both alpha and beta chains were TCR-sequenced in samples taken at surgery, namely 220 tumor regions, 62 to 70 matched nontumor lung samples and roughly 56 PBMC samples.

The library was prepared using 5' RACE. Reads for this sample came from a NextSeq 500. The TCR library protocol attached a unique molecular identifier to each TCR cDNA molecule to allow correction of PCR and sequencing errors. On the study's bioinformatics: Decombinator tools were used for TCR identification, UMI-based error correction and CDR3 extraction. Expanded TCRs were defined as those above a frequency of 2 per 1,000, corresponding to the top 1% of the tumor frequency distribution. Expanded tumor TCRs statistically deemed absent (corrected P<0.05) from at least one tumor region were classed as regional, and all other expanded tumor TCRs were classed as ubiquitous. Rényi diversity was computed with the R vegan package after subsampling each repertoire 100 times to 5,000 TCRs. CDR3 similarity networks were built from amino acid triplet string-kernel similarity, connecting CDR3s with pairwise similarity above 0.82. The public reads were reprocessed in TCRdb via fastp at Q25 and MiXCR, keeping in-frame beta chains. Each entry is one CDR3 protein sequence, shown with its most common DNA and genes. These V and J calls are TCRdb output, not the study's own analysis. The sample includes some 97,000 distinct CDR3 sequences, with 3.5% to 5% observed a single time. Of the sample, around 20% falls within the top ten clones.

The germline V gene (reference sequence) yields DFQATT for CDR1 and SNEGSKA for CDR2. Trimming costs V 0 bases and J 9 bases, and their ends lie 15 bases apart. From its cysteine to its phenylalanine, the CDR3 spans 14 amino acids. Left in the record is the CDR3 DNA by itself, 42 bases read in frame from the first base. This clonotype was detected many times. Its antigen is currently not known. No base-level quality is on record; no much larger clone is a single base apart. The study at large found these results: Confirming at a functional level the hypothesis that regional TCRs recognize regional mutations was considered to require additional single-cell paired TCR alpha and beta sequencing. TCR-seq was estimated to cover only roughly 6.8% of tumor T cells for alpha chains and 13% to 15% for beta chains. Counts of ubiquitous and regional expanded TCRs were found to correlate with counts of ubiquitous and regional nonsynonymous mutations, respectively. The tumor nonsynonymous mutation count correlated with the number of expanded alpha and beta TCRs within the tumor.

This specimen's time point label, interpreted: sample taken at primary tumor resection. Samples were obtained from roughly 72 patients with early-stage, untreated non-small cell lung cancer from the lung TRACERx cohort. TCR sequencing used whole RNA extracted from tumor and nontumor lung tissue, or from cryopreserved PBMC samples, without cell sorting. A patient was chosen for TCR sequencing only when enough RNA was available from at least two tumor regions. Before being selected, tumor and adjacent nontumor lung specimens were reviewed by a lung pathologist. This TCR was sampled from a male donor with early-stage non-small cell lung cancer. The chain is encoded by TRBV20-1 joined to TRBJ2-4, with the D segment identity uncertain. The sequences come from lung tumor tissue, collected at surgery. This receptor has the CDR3 CSARDLQPYRIQYF. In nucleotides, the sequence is TGCAGTGCTAGAGATCTCCAACCCTACCGCATTCAGTACTTC.